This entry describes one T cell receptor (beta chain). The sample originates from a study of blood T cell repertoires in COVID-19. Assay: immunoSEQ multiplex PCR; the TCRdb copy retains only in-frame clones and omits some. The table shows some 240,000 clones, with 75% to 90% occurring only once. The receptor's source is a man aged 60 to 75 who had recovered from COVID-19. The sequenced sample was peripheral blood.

CDR3 bases: TGTGCCAGCAGCGCGTCCCGACGGGATTCACCCCTCCACTTT. Protein: CASSASRRDSPLHF. The V gene is TRBV11-1, the J gene TRBJ1-6; D uncertain. The CDR3 is 14 amino acids. Looked up from germline, CDR1 is SGHAT and CDR2 is FQDESV (reference sequence). V dropped 5 bases and J dropped 8 bases, with 13 bases sitting between them.